Listed below are T cell receptor beta chains from one sample, sequenced in a study of blood T cells in healthy people across ages. TCRdb re-derived calls from the 5' RACE reads in MiXCR, one entry per CDR3 protein. The sample lists 650,000 to 1,000,000 distinct CDR3 sequences; around 36% were seen once. The material sequenced was blood. The receptors shown here come from a man younger than 35 in good health. Both conserved end residues are trimmed from each CDR3. Each record gives: CDR3 length, D gene, V gene, CDR3 protein. The D gene is left open where the match is weak.

13	TRBD1	TRBV7-2	ASSWDRGNTGELF
14	TRBD1	TRBV12-3/TRBV12-4	ASTGDRGAMNTEAF
13	.	TRBV15	ATSRDLSAGDGYT
13	TRBD1	TRBV20-1	SARARDRGNSPLH
10	TRBD1	TRBV12-3/TRBV12-4	ASSTGVYEQY
10	.	TRBV6-1	ASSLARDIQY
12	.	TRBV29-1	SALVRRTNYGYT
11	.	TRBV24-1	ATSEGGADAQY
14	TRBD1	TRBV5-1	ASSLTPGQGQETQY
10	.	TRBV12-3/TRBV12-4	ASRLNTGELF
12	.	TRBV5-1	ASRSMRGSYEQY
13	TRBD1	TRBV12-3/TRBV12-4	TSNAGTGGVTEAF
12	.	TRBV12-3/TRBV12-4	ASSLQPFNEKLF
10	.	TRBV29-1	SVETRTYGYT
10	.	TRBV12-3/TRBV12-4	ASSSLPNTQY
13	TRBD1	TRBV5-1	ASSLVGQGRNEQF
12	TRBD1	TRBV12-3/TRBV12-4	TSSPQGRFYGYT
13	TRBD2	TRBV10-3	AISDHGGGVDEQY
12	TRBD1	TRBV7-9	ASSHRGQGYEQY
13	.	TRBV20-1	SARSVESSYNEQF
12	.	TRBV14	ASSHGKGQDTQY
13	TRBD1	TRBV7-9	ASSLPTDRGYEQY
16	.	TRBV7-2	ASSLRGREGGSGNTIY
13	.	TRBV5-1	ASSLEPEAYNEQF
11	.	TRBV27	ASSSRGGNEQF
10	.	TRBV12-3/TRBV12-4	ASRETNEKLF
13	.	TRBV7-8	ASSFGDGGYNEQF
12	.	TRBV6-2/TRBV6-3	ASSGQTGNTEAF
13	.	TRBV6-5	ASSFRTANTGELF
15	TRBD2	TRBV6-5	ASSFLPSGGRGDTQY
14	TRBD1	TRBV15	ATSRVRTGIPNEQY
14	TRBD1	TRBV4-3	ASSRAGTGATDTQY
12	.	TRBV27	ASSTRDPTDTQY
12	.	TRBV6-5	ATSRELPNYGYT
11	.	TRBV7-3	ASSRSGGDTQY
12	.	TRBV7-3	ASSRMGGQSQQF
12	.	TRBV12-3/TRBV12-4	ASSFKDSNQPQH
15	TRBD1	TRBV5-5	ASSLGSGTGGSYGYT
13	TRBD1	TRBV20-1	SAKTSKGASEKLF
12	.	TRBV20-1	SGLGGYSNQPQH
18	TRBD2	TRBV7-2	ASSLFRTSGVHLLGNEQF
14	TRBD1	TRBV7-2	ASSPPRDRANYGYT
13	.	TRBV4-2	ASSQEPGFVYEQY
12	.	TRBV12-3/TRBV12-4	ASSVGGGATEAF
16	.	TRBV4-3	ASSPQDSLGPNMDEQF
12	.	TRBV14	ASSPQGGGYEQY
12	TRBD1	TRBV20-1	SAREIPGQLGYI
13	.	TRBV6-5	ASSRDRTGTDTQY
13	.	TRBV29-1	SALNRDVVTYEQY
11	.	TRBV7-9	ASSPGYNSPLH
12	TRBD1	TRBV15	ATSTGQGVDEQF
10	.	TRBV10-3	AISDGTSGYT
16	TRBD2	TRBV10-3	AISEKASGGTQYNEQY
12	.	TRBV2	ASRDGPPPYGYT
11	TRBD1	TRBV30	AWTRGLDTEAF
10	.	TRBV6-1	ASSEYVFAQY
13	.	TRBV4-2	ASSPEQGGNSPLH
10	.	TRBV12-3/TRBV12-4	ASTQGGYEQY
11	.	TRBV6-6	ASSLEISYEQY
11	.	TRBV5-4	AGSVTENYGYT